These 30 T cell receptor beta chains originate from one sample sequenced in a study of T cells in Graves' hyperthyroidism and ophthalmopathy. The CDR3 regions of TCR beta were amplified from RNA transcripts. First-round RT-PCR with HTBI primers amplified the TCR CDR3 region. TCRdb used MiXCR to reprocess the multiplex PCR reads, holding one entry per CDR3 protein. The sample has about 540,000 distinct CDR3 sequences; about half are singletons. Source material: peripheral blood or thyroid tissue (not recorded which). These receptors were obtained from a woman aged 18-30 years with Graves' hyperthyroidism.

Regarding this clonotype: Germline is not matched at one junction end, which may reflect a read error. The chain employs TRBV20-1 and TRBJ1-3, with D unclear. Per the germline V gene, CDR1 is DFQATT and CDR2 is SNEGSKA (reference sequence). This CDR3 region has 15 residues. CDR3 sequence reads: CSARNVRFSGNSIYF. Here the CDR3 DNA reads TGCAGTGCTAGAAATGTGAGGTTCTCTGGAAACTCCATATATTTT.

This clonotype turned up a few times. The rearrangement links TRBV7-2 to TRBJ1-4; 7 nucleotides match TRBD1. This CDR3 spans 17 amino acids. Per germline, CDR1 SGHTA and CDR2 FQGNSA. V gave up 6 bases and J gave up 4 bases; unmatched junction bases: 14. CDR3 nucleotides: TGTGCCAGCAGTAAAAGTTCCACAGGGGAATATAATGAAAAACTGTTTTTT. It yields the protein CASSKSSTGEYNEKLFF.

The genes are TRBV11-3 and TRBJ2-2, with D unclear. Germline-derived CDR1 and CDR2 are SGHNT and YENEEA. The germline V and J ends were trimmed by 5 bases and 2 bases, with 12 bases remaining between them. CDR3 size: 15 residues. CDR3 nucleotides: TGTGCCAGCAGCACCCCCAGGCATAACACCGGGGAGCTGTTTTTT. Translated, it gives CASSTPRHNTGELFF.

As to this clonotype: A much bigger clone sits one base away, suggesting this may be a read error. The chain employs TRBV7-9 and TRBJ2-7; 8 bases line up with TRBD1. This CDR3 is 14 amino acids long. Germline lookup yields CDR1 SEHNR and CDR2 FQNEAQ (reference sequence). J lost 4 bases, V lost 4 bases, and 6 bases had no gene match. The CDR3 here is CASSSATGVYEQYF. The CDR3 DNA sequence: TGTGCCAGCAGCTCCGCGACAGGGGTGTACGAGCAGTACTTC.

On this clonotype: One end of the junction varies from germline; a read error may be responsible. DNA of the CDR3: TGCGCCAGCAGCCTCACAGGGGATCGATCACCCCTCCACTTT. Amino acids: CASSLTGDRSPLHF. This chain connects TRBV7-9 to TRBJ1-6, with 7 positions matching TRBD1. This CDR3 spans 14 amino acids. The germline V gene has CDR1 SEHNR and CDR2 FQNEAQ (reference sequence).

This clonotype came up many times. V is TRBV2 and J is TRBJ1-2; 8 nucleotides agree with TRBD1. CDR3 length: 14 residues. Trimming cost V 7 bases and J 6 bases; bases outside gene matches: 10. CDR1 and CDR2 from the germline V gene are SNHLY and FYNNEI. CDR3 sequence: CASILQGATNGYTF. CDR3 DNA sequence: TGTGCCAGCATACTGCAGGGGGCGACGAATGGCTACACCTTC.

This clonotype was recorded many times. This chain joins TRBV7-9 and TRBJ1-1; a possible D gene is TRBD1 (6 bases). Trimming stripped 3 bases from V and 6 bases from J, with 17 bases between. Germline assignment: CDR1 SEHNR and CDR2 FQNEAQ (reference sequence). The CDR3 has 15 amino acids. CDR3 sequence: CASSFVETGPPEAFF. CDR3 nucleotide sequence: TGTGCCAGCAGCTTCGTCGAAACAGGGCCCCCTGAAGCTTTCTTT.

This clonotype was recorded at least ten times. As DNA, the CDR3 is TGTGCCAGCAGCTCGGGGCCAGGACAGGGGCGTTACGAGCAGTACTTC. As protein: CASSSGPGQGRYEQYF. V and J are TRBV7-9 and TRBJ2-7, with TRBD1 matching over 9 bases. J gave up 4 bases and V 4 bases, and 11 bases lay outside the gene matches. Germline V lookup: CDR1 SEHNR, CDR2 FQNEAQ (reference sequence). This CDR3 has 16 amino acids.

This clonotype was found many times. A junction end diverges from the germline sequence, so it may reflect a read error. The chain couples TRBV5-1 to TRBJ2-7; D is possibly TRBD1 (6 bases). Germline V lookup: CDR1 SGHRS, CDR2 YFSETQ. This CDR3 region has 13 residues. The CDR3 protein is CASSLLQGYEQYF. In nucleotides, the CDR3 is TGTGCCAGCAGCTTACTACAGGGCTACGAGCAGTACTTC. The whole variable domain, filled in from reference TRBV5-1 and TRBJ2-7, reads KAGVTQTPRYLIKTRGQQVTLSCSPISGHRSVSWYQQTPGQGLQFLFEYFSETQRNKGNFPGRFSGRQFSNSRSEMNVSTLELGDSALYLCASSLLQGYEQYFGPGTRLTVT.

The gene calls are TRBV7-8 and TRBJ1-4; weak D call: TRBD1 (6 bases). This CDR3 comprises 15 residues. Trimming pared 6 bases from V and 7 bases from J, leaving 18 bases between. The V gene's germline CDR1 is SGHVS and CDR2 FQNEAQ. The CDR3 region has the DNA TGTGCCAGCAGAACCGCCAGGGGCTTGGGTGAAAAACTGTTTTTT. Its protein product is CASRTARGLGEKLFF.

DNA of the CDR3: TGTGCCAGCAGCAGCTGGGGCGGGCCACAAGAGACCCAGTACTTC. Amino acids: CASSSWGGPQETQYF. This sequence joins TRBV7-6 and TRBJ2-5; D could derive from TRBD1 or TRBD2 (5 bases each). The CDR3 spans 15 residues. Germline V gene data show CDR1 as SGHVS and CDR2 as FNYEAQ. The germline V and J ends were trimmed by 5 bases and 2 bases, with 15 bases remaining between them.

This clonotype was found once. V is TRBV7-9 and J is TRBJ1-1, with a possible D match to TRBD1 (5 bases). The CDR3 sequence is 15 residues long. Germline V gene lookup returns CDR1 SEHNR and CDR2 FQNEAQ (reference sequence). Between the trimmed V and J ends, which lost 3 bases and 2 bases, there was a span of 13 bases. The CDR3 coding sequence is TGTGCCAGCAGCTTGATTGCAGGGCGAAACACTGAAGCTTTCTTT. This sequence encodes CASSLIAGRNTEAFF.

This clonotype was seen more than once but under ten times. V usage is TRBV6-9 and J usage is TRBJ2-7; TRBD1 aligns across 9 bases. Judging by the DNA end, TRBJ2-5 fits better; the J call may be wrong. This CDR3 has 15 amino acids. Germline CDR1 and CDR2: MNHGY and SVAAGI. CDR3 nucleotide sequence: TGTGCCAGCAGTTTTCCGGGACAGGGCGTCGAGACCCAGTACTTC. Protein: CASSFPGQGVETQYF.

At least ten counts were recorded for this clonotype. CDR3 in amino acids: CASSLGAEKLFF. CDR3 DNA sequence: TGTGCCAGCAGCTTAGGGGCTGAAAAACTGTTTTTT. This rearrangement joins TRBV7-2 to TRBJ1-4; no clear D gene. Germline CDR1 is SGHTA and CDR2 is FQGNSA. This CDR3 region has 12 residues. Trimming stripped 1 base from V and 7 bases from J, with 4 bases between.

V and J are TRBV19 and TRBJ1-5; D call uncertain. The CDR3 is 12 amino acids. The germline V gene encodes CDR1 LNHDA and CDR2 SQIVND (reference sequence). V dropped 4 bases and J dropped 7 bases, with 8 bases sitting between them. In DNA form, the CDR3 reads TGTGCCAGTAGTAAATCCACCCAGCCCCAGCATTTT. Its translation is CASSKSTQPQHF. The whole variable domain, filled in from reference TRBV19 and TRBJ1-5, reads DGGITQSPKYLFRKEGQNVTLSCEQNLNHDAMYWYRQDPGQGLRLIYYSQIVNDFQKGDIAEGYSVSREKKESFPLTVTSAQKNPTAFYLCASSKSTQPQHFGDGTRLSIL.

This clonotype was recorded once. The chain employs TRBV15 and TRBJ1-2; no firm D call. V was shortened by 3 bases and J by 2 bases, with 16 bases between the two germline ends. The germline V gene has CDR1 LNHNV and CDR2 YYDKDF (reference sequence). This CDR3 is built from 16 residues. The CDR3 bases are TGTGCCACCAGCAGCCAGGCCGACATAGGGAACTATGGCTACACCTTC. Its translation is CATSSQADIGNYGYTF.

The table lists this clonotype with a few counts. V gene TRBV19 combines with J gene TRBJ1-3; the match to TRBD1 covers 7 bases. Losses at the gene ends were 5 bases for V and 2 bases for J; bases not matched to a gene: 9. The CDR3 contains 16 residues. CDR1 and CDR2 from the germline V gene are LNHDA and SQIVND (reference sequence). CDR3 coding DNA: TGTGCCAGTAGTGCGCTACAGGGGTGGACTGGAAACACCATATATTTT. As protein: CASSALQGWTGNTIYF.

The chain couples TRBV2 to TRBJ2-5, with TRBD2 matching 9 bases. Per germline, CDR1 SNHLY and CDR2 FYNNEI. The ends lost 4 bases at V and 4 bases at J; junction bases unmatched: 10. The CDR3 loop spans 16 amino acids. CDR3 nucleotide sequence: TGTGCCAGCAGTGCTAGACGACTAGCGGAAGTAGAGACCCAGTACTTC. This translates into CASSARRLAEVETQYF.

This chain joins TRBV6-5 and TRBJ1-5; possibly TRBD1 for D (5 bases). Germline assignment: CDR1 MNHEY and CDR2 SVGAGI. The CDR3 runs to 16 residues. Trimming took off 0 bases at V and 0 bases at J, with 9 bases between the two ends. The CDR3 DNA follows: TGTGCCAGCAGTTACTCCGGGGGGTTTAGCAATCAGCCCCAGCATTTT. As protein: CASSYSGGFSNQPQHF.

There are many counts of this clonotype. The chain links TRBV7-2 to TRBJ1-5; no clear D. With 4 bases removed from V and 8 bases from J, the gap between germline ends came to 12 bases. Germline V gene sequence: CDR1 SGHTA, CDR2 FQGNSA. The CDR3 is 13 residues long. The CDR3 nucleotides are TGTGCCAGCAGCTCACAGACGCGGAAGCCCCAGCATTTT. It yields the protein CASSSQTRKPQHF.

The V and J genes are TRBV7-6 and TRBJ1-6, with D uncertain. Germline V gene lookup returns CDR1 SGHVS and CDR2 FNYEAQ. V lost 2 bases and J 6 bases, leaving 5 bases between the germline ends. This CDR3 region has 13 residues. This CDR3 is CASSLFPNSPLHF. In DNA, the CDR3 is TGTGCCAGCAGCTTATTCCCTAATTCACCCCTCCACTTT.

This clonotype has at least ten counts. Here the CDR3 DNA reads TGTGCCAGCCTATCCGGCAGGGGCAACTACGAGCAGTACTTC. It specifies CASLSGRGNYEQYF. This chain uses TRBV10-3 with TRBJ2-7; D is possibly TRBD1 (6 bases). This CDR3 spans 14 amino acids. The germline V gene has CDR1 ENHRY and CDR2 SYGVKD. V was trimmed by 10 bases and J by 3 bases, leaving 19 bases between them.

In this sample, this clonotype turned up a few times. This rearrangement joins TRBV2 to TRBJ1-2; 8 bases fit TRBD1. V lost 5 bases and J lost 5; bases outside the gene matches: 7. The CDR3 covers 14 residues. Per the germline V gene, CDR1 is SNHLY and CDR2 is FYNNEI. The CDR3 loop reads CASSSPGGGYGYTF. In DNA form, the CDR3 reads TGTGCCAGCAGTTCGCCAGGGGGCGGGTATGGCTACACCTTC.

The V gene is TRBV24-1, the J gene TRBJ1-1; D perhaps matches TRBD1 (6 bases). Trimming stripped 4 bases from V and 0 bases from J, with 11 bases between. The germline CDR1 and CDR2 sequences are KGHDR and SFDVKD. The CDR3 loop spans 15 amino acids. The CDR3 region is CATSDPGDMNTEAFF. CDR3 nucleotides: TGTGCCACCAGTGACCCAGGGGACATGAACACTGAAGCTTTCTTT.

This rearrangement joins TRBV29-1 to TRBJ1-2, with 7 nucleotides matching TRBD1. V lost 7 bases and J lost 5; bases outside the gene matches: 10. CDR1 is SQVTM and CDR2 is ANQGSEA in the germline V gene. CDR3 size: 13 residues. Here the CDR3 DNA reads TGCAGCGCCCCCGGGACAGCGCAATATGGCTACACCTTC. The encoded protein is CSAPGTAQYGYTF.

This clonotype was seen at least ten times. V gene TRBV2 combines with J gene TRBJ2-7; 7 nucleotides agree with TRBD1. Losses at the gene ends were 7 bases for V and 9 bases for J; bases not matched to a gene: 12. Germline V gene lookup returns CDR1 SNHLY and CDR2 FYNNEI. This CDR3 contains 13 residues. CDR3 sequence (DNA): TGTGCCAGCATTCGGACAGGCACCCAGGGGCAGTACTTC. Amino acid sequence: CASIRTGTQGQYF.

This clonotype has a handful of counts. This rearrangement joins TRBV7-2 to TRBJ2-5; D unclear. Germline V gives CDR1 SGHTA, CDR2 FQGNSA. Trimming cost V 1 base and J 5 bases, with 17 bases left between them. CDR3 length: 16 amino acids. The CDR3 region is CASSLVRAGLEETQYF. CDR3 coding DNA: TGTGCCAGCAGCTTAGTTAGGGCCGGTTTGGAGGAGACCCAGTACTTC. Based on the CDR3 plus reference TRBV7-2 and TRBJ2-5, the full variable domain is GAGVSQSPSNKVTEKGKDVELRCDPISGHTALYWYRQSLGQGLEFLIYFQGNSAPDKSGLPSDRFSAERTGGSVSTLTIQRTQQEDSAVYLCASSLVRAGLEETQYFGPGTRLLVL.

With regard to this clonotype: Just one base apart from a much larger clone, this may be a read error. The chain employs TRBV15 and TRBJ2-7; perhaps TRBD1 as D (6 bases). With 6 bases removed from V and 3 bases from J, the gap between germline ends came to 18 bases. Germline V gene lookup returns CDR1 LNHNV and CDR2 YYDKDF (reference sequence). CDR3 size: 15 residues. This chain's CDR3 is CATRSSRQEYYEQYF. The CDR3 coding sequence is TGTGCCACCAGGAGTTCGCGACAGGAATACTACGAGCAGTACTTC. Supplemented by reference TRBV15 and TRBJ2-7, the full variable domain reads DAMVIQNPRYQVTQFGKPVTLSCSQTLNHNVMYWYQQKSSQAPKLLFHYYDKDFNNEADTPDNFQSRRPNTSFCFLDIRSPGLGDTAMYLCATRSSRQEYYEQYFGPGTRLTVT.

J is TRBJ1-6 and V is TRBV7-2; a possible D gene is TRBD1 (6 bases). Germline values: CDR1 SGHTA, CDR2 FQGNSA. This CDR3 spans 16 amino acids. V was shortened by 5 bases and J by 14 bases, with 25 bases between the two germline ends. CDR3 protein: CASSTGEFWGAGSLHF. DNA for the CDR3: TGTGCCAGCAGCACCGGAGAGTTCTGGGGGGCTGGTTCCCTCCACTTT. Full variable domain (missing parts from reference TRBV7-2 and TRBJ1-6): GAGVSQSPSNKVTEKGKDVELRCDPISGHTALYWYRQSLGQGLEFLIYFQGNSAPDKSGLPSDRFSAERTGGSVSTLTIQRTQQEDSAVYLCASSTGEFWGAGSLHFGNGTRLTVT.

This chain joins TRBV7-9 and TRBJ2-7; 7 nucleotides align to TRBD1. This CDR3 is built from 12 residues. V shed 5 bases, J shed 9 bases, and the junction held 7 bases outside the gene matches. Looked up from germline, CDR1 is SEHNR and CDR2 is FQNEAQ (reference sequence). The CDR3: CASSPRGHGQYF. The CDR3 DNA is TGTGCCAGCAGCCCAAGGGGGCACGGGCAGTACTTC.